This entry features one T cell receptor beta chain sequence. Its target is unknown. Profiling relied on immunoSEQ multiplex PCR, and the TCRdb table lists in-frame clones only, not all of them. The sample contains fewer than 150,000 clones, almost 90% of which appear only once. The data originate from a study of cytomegalovirus exposure and HLA in healthy donors. Whole-study results and caveats: The authors enumerated roughly 160 TCR beta chains as linked to cytomegalovirus. Usually a TCR sequence was rare, but some public TCRs were found in many donors.

While the first cohort had 700 or so subjects, the donors belonged to the separate validation cohort of over a hundred subjects. The CDR3 extends over 15 amino acids. The trim removed 10 bases at V and 3 bases at J, leaving 12 bases unmatched. The germline CDR1 and CDR2 sequences are MNHNS and SASEGT. Sequenced sample: PBMCs. This chain uses TRBV6-1 with TRBJ1-3; 7 nucleotides agree with TRBD1. The clonotype was recovered from a man aged 25 to 45 in good health and CMV-seronegative. The CDR3 here is CATLPDRVGGNTIYF. Written as DNA, the CDR3 is TGTGCCACCCTACCCGACAGGGTGGGTGGAAACACCATATATTTT.